The rows below give T cell receptor beta chains drawn from one sample of a study of T cell responses to AZD1222 COVID-19 vaccine. Using immunoSEQ multiplex PCR, the repertoire was profiled, and TCRdb retains in-frame clones only, with some absent. The profile shows about 120,000 clones, approximately 90% of them singletons. Sequences were derived from peripheral blood, sampled 28 days after the second AZD1222 dose. The receptors come from an adult who received the AZD1222 COVID-19 vaccine. The CDR3 runs from the conserved cysteine through the conserved F or W. Each record gives: V gene, clone size, J gene, D gene, CDR3 protein, CDR3 DNA. D genes are given only for firm matches. Clone size appears in some rows only: once, few, many, or a class for an expanded clone.

TRBV21-1	.	TRBJ1-4	.	CASSIGTETTNEKLFF	TGTGCCAGCAGCATCGGGACAGAGACAACTAATGAAAAACTGTTTTTT
TRBV5-4	.	TRBJ2-1	TRBD2	CASSRTSGGSSYNEQFF	TGTGCCAGCAGCAGGACTAGCGGGGGGAGCTCCTACAATGAGCAGTTCTTC
TRBV6-5	.	TRBJ2-1	.	CASSTGLGEQFF	TGTGCCAGCAGTACGGGCTTAGGGGAGCAGTTCTTC
TRBV2	.	TRBJ1-4	TRBD1	CASSAQGATNEKLFF	TGTGCCAGCAGCGCTCAGGGGGCAACTAATGAAAAACTGTTTTTT
TRBV19	.	TRBJ2-3	TRBD1	CASSIGTGTDTQYF	TGTGCCAGTAGTATTGGGACAGGCACAGATACGCAGTATTTT
TRBV18	once	TRBJ1-2	.	CASSPWTQANYGYTF	TGTGCCAGCTCACCGTGGACGCAAGCTAACTATGGCTACACCTTC
TRBV12-3/TRBV12-4	.	TRBJ1-2	.	CASSTGGYGYTF	TGTGCCAGCAGCACGGGTGGCTATGGCTACACCTTC
TRBV7-3	.	TRBJ2-3	TRBD2	CASSSGGGGTDTQYF	TGTGCCAGCAGCTCAGGCGGGGGTGGCACAGATACGCAGTATTTT
TRBV15	.	TRBJ2-7	.	CATSSGYSYEQYF	TGTGCCACCAGCAGTGGATACTCCTACGAGCAGTACTTC
TRBV7-3	.	TRBJ2-3	.	CASSFDYADTQYF	TGTGCCAGCAGCTTCGACTACGCCGATACGCAGTATTTT
TRBV29-1	.	TRBJ2-1	TRBD2	CSVLGTSGVQNLGVNEQFF	TGCAGCGTTCTAGGGACTAGCGGGGTCCAAAACTTAGGGGTCAATGAGCAGTTCTTC
TRBV7-9	.	TRBJ1-6	.	CASSLSRGRSENSPLHF	TGTGCCAGCAGCTTAAGTAGAGGTCGTTCAGAGAATTCACCCCTCCACTTT
TRBV2	.	TRBJ1-1	TRBD1	CASSLQGALAFF	TGTGCCAGCAGTCTACAGGGGGCCTTAGCTTTCTTT
TRBV18	.	TRBJ1-1	.	CASSPSDGMNTEAFF	TGTGCCAGCTCACCCTCGGACGGAATGAACACTGAAGCTTTCTTT
TRBV20-1	.	TRBJ2-7	.	CSARASYEQYF	TGCAGTGCTCGGGCGTCCTACGAGCAGTACTTC
TRBV11-2	.	TRBJ1-2	.	CASSSTDTAGYTF	TGTGCCAGCAGCTCAACTGACACAGCAGGCTACACCTTC
TRBV4-3	.	TRBJ2-5	.	CASSQSALLETQYF	TGCGCCAGCAGCCAGTCAGCCCTTTTAGAGACCCAGTACTTC
TRBV4-2	.	TRBJ1-1	.	CASSQVQVGGTEAFF	TGTGCCAGCAGCCAAGTTCAGGTGGGGGGCACTGAAGCTTTCTTT
TRBV5-1	.	TRBJ1-2	.	CASSLEGHDFPYTYGYTF	TGCGCCAGCAGCTTGGAGGGTCATGACTTTCCTTACACTTATGGCTACACCTTC
TRBV2	once	TRBJ2-5	TRBD2	CASNGLAGGLETQYF	TGTGCCAGCAATGGGCTAGCGGGGGGGCTTGAGACCCAGTACTTC
TRBV19	.	TRBJ2-5	.	CASSQTQETQYF	TGTGCCAGTAGCCAAACCCAAGAGACCCAGTACTTC
TRBV20-1	.	TRBJ1-2	.	CSAPGLGGYTF	TGCAGTGCTCCAGGGCTGGGTGGCTACACCTTC
TRBV28	.	TRBJ1-1	TRBD1	CASSLPGGRTEAFF	TGTGCCAGCAGTTTACCAGGGGGAAGGACTGAAGCTTTCTTT
TRBV9	.	TRBJ2-7	.	CASSREGSSYEQYF	TGTGCCAGCAGCCGCGAGGGGTCCTCCTACGAGCAGTACTTC
TRBV19	.	TRBJ2-1	TRBD1	CASSYPRTGEREQFF	TGTGCCAGTAGTTACCCCCGGACAGGGGAGCGTGAGCAGTTCTTC
TRBV7-6	.	TRBJ1-2	.	CASSLAPPSRTLYGYTF	TGTGCCAGCAGCTTAGCACCTCCGTCCAGGACCCTCTATGGCTACACCTTC
TRBV29-1	.	TRBJ1-1	.	CSATPDRDVTEAFF	TGCAGCGCCACGCCGGACAGAGACGTCACTGAAGCTTTCTTT
TRBV5-8	.	TRBJ2-5	.	CASSFQTTVSVETQYF	TGTGCCAGCAGCTTTCAGACGACAGTATCAGTAGAGACCCAGTACTTC
TRBV28	.	TRBJ1-5	TRBD1	CAGRAGGGGQPQHF	TGTGCCGGCCGGGCAGGGGGCGGGGGTCAGCCCCAGCATTTT
TRBV7-8	.	TRBJ2-5	.	CASSRSSETQYF	TGTGCCAGCAGCCGTAGCAGTGAGACCCAGTACTTC
TRBV5-8	.	TRBJ1-2	.	CASSLTGMHGYTF	TGTGCCAGCAGCTTGACAGGGATGCATGGCTACACCTTC
TRBV3-1/TRBV3-2	.	TRBJ1-5	.	CASSQGHSNQPQHF	TGTGCCAGCAGCCAAGGTCATAGCAATCAGCCCCAGCATTTT